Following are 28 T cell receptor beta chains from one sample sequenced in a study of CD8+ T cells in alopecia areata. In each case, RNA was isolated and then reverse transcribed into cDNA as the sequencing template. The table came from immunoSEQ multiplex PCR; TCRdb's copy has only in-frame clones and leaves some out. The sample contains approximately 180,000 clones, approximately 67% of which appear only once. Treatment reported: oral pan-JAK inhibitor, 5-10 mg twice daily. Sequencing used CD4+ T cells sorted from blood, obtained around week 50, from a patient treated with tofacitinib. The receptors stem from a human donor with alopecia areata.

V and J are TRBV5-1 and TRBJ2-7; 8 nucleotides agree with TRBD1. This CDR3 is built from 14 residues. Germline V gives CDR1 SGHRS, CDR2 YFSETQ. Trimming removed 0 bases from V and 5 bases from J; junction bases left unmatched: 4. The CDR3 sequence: CASSLVSGGNEQYF. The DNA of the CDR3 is TGCGCCAGCAGCTTGGTGTCAGGGGGCAACGAGCAGTACTTC. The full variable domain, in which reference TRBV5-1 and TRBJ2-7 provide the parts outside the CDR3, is KAGVTQTPRYLIKTRGQQVTLSCSPISGHRSVSWYQQTPGQGLQFLFEYFSETQRNKGNFPGRFSGRQFSNSRSEMNVSTLELGDSALYLCASSLVSGGNEQYFGPGTRLTVT.

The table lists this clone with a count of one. This CDR3 is CASSLQGTSGSDTQYF. As DNA, the CDR3 is TGCGCCAGCAGCCTCCAAGGGACTAGCGGCTCAGATACGCAGTATTTT. The chain links TRBV4-1 to TRBJ2-3; the match to TRBD2 covers 11 bases. CDR3 size: 16 residues. The germline CDR1 and CDR2 sequences are MGHRA and YSYEKL. Losses at the gene ends were 4 bases for V and 4 bases for J; bases not matched to a gene: 7.

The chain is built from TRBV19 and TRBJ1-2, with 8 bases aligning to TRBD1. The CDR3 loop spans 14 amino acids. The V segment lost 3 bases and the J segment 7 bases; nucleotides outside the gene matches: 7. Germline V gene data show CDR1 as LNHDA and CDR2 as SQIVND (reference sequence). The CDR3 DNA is TGTGCCAGTAGTATCGACAGGGGTTCGAGTGGCTACACCTTC. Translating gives CASSIDRGSSGYTF.

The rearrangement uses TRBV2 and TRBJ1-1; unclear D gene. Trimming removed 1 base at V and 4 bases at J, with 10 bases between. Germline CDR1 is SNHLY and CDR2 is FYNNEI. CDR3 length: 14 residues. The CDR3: CASSEDVLGTEAFF. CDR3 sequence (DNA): TGTGCCAGCAGTGAAGACGTTTTGGGCACTGAAGCTTTCTTT.

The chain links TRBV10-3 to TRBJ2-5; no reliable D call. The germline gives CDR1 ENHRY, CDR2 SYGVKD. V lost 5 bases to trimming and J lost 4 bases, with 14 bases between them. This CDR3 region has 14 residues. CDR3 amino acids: CAISWGSGTETQYF. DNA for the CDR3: TGTGCCATCAGTTGGGGTTCGGGTACAGAGACCCAGTACTTC.

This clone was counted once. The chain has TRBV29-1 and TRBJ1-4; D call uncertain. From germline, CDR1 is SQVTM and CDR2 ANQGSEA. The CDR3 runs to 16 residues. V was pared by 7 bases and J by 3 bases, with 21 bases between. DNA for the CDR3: TGCAGCGCTAAAATATGGGGTTACCCCCCTAATGAAAAACTGTTTTTT. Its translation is CSAKIWGYPPNEKLFF.

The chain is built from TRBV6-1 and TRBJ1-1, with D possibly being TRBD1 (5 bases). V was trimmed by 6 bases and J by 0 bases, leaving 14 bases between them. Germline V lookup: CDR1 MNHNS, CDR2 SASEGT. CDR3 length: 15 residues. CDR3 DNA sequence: TGTGCCAGCAGGTGGAGGGGCGATCTGAACACTGAAGCTTTCTTT. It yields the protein CASRWRGDLNTEAFF.

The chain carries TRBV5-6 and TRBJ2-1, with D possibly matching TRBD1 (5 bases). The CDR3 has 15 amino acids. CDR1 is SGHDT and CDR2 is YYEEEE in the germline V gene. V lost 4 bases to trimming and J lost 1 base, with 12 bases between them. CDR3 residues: CASSAPGQSYNEQFF. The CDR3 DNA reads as TGTGCCAGCAGCGCGCCAGGGCAATCCTACAATGAGCAGTTCTTC.

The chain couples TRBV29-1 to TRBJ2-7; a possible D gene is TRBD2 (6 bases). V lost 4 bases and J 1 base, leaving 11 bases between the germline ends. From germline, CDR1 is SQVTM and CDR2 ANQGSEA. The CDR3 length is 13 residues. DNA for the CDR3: TGCAGCGTTGGCGGGGATACATCCTACGAGCAGTACTTC. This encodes CSVGGDTSYEQYF.

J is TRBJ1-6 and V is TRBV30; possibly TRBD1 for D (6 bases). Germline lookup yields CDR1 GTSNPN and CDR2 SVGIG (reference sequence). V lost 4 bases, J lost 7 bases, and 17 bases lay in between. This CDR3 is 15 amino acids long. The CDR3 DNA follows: TGTGCCTGGACCACAATCGGGACACGCAATTCACCCCTCCACTTT. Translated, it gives CAWTTIGTRNSPLHF.

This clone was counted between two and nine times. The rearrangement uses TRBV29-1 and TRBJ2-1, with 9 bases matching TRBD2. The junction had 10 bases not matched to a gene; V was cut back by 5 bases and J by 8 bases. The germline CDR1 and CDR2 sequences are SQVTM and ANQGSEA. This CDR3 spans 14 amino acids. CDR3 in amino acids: CSVKSGGLVDEQFF. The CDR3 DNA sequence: TGCAGCGTTAAGAGCGGGGGGTTAGTGGATGAGCAGTTCTTC.

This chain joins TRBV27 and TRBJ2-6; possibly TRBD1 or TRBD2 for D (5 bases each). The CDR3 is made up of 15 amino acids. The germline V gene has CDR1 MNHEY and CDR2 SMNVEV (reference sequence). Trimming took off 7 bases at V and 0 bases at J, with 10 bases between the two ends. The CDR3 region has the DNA TGTGCCAGCAAGGGACGCAACTCTGGGGCCAACGTCCTGACTTTC. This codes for CASKGRNSGANVLTF.

The CDR3: CASSQATGTGYNEKLFF. CDR3 coding DNA: TGCGCCAGCAGCCAAGCCACCGGGACTGGTTATAATGAAAAACTGTTTTTT. V and J are TRBV4-3 and TRBJ1-4; maybe TRBD1 (5 bases). Germline-derived CDR1 and CDR2 are LGHNA and YSLEER. V lost 1 base to trimming and J lost 4 bases, with 16 bases between them. CDR3 size: 17 residues.

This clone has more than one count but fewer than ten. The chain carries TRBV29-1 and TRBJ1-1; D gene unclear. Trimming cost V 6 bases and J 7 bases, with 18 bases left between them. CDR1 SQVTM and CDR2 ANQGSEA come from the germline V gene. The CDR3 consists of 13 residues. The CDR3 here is CSVSGRLLNEAFF. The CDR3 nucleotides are TGCAGCGTCAGCGGACGGCTACTAAATGAAGCTTTCTTT.

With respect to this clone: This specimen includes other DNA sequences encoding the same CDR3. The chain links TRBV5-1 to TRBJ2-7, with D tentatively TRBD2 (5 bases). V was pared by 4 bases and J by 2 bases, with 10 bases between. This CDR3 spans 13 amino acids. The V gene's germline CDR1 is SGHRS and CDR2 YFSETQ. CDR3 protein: CASSLDGTYEQYF. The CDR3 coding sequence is TGCGCCAGCAGCCTGGACGGGACCTACGAGCAGTACTTC.

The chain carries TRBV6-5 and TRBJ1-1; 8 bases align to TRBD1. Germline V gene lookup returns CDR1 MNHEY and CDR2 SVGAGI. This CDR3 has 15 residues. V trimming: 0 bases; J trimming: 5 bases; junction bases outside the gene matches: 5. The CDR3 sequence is CASSYSETGGTEAFF. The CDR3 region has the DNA TGTGCCAGCAGTTACTCGGAAACAGGGGGGACTGAAGCTTTCTTT.

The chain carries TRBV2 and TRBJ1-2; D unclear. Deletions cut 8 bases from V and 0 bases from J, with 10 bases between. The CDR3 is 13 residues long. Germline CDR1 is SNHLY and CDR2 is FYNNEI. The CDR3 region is CASVREANYGYTF. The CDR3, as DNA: TGTGCCAGCGTAAGAGAAGCTAACTATGGCTACACCTTC.

In DNA form, the CDR3 reads TGTGCCAGTAGTCTTTACAGGGACACTGAAGCTTTCTTT. Protein: CASSLYRDTEAFF. The chain couples TRBV19 to TRBJ1-1, with D maybe TRBD1 (6 bases). Trimming took off 5 bases at V and 3 bases at J, with 10 bases between the two ends. Germline V CDR1 and CDR2: LNHDA, SQIVND (reference sequence). The CDR3 has 13 residues.

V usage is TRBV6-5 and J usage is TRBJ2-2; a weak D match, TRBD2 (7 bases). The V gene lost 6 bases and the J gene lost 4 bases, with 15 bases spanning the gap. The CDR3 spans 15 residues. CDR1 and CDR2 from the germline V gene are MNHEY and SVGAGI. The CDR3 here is CASSSPGEGTGELFF. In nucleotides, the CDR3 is TGTGCCAGCAGCTCCCCAGGGGAGGGCACCGGGGAGCTGTTTTTT.

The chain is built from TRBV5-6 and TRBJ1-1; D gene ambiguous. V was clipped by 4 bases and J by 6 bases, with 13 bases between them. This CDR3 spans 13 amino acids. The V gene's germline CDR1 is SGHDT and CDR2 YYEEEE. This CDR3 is CASSAINGAEAFF. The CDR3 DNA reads TGTGCCAGCAGCGCCATCAACGGGGCTGAAGCTTTCTTT.

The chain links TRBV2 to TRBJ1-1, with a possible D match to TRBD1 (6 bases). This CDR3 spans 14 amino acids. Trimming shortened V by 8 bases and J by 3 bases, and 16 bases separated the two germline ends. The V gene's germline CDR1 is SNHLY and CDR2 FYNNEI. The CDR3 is CASERYNRDTEAFF. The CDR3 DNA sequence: TGTGCCAGCGAAAGATACAACAGGGACACTGAAGCTTTCTTT.

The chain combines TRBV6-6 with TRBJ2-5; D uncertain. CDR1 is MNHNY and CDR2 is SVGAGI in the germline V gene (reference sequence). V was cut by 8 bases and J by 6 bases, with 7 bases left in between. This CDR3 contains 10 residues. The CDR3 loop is CASGMKTQYF. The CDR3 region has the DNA TGTGCCAGCGGGATGAAGACCCAGTACTTC.

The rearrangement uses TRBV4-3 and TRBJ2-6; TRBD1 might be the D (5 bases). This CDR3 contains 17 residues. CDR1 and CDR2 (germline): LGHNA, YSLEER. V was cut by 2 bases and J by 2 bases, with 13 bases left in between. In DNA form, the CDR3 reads TGCGCCAGCAGCCAACAATCTCAGGGCACTGGGGCCAACGTCCTGACTTTC. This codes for CASSQQSQGTGANVLTF.

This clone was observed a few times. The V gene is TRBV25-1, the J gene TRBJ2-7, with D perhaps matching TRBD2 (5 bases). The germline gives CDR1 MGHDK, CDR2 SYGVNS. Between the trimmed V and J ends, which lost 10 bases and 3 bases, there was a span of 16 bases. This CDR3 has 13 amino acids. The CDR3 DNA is TGTGCCACCCAGTCGTTCGACTACTACGAGCAGTACTTC. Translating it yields CATQSFDYYEQYF.

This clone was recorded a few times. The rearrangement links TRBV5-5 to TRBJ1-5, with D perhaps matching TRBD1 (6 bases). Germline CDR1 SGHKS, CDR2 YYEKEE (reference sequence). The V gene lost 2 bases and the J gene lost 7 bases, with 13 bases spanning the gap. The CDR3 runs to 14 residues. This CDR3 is CASSFGGLGQPQHF. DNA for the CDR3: TGTGCCAGCAGCTTCGGGGGGCTAGGGCAGCCCCAGCATTTT.

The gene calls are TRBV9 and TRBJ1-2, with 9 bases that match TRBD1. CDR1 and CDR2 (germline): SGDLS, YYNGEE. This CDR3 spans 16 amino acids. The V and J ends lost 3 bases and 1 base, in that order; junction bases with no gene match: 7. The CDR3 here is CASSDEPGQGNYGYTF. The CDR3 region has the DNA TGTGCCAGCAGCGACGAGCCGGGACAGGGTAACTATGGCTACACCTTC.

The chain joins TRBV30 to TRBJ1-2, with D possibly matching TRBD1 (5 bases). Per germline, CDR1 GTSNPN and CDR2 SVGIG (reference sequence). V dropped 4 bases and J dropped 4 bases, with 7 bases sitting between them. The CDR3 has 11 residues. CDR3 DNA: TGTGCCTGGACAGGGTCCTATGGCTACACCTTC. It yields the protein CAWTGSYGYTF. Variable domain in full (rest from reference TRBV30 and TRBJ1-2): SQTIHQWPATLVQPVGSPLSLECTVEGTSNPNLYWYRQAAGRGLQLLFYSVGIGQISSEVPQNLSASRPQDRQFILSSKKLLLSDSGFYLCAWTGSYGYTFGSGTRLTVV.

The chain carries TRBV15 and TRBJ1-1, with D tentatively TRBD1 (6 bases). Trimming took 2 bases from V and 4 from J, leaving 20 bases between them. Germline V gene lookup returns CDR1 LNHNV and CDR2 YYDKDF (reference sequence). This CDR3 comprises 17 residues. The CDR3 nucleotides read TGTGCCACCAGCAGACCTCAGTCAGGGGCAGGGCTCACTGAAGCTTTCTTT. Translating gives CATSRPQSGAGLTEAFF.